Listed below are T cell receptor beta chains from one sample, sequenced in a study of blood T cell repertoires in COVID-19. Assay: immunoSEQ multiplex PCR; the TCRdb copy retains only in-frame clones and omits some. Among about 180,000 clones listed, around three quarters were seen once. Material: peripheral blood. All receptors come from a man aged 70 or older with active or convalescent COVID-19. CDR3s include the opening cysteine and the closing phenylalanine or tryptophan. The D gene is left open where the match is weak. Only part of the rows carry a size: once, few, many, or a class if the clone is expanded.

abundance	v_gene	j_gene	d_gene	CDR3nt	CDR3aa
NA	TRBV19	TRBJ2-3	NA	TGTGCCAGTAGTAAACGGGAAGGAGATACGCAGTATTTT	CASSKREGDTQYF
NA	TRBV14	TRBJ2-3	TRBD2	TGTGCCAGCAGCCAAGGAGCGGGAGAGGGGACAGATACGCAGTATTTT	CASSQGAGEGTDTQYF
NA	TRBV27	TRBJ2-2	TRBD1	TGTGCCAGCAGACTACAGGGGACCGGGGAGCTGTTTTTT	CASRLQGTGELFF
NA	TRBV7-2	TRBJ1-5	NA	TGTGCCAGCACGACGGACAGCCGTTATCAGCCCCAGCATTTT	CASTTDSRYQPQHF
NA	TRBV7-8	TRBJ2-7	NA	TGTGCCAGCAGCCAACAGGGGACTGCCGCCTACGAGCAGTACTTC	CASSQQGTAAYEQYF
NA	TRBV11-3	TRBJ1-1	NA	TGTGCCAGCAGCCCTCACGGAGCGGGGAACACTGAAGCTTTCTTT	CASSPHGAGNTEAFF
NA	TRBV4-2	TRBJ1-2	TRBD1	TGTGCCAGCAGCCAAATACCGGGACAGGAAGCCTATGGCTACACCTTC	CASSQIPGQEAYGYTF
NA	TRBV7-9	TRBJ1-2	NA	TGTGCCAGCAGCTTAGAGCCCTATGGCTACACCTTC	CASSLEPYGYTF
many	TRBV7-6	TRBJ1-6	NA	TGTGCCAGCAGCGGACAAGGACCGGAGCTTAATTCACCCCTCCACTTT	CASSGQGPELNSPLHF
NA	TRBV6-5	TRBJ2-3	TRBD1	TGTGCCAGCAGTCAACAGGGGGCTACAGATACGCAGTATTTT	CASSQQGATDTQYF
NA	TRBV29-1	TRBJ2-7	TRBD1	TGCAGCGTAACAACGACAGGGAGCTCCTACGAGCAGTACTTC	CSVTTTGSSYEQYF
NA	TRBV29-1	TRBJ2-1	TRBD1	TGCAGCTCGACGCGAGCCGGGACAGGGTTTGATGAGCAGTTCTTC	CSSTRAGTGFDEQFF
once	TRBV24-1	TRBJ2-5	TRBD2	TGTGCCACCAGTGATTCGGGCGGGGGAGGTCCGGAGACCCAGTACTTC	CATSDSGGGGPETQYF
NA	TRBV3-1/TRBV3-2	TRBJ1-1	NA	TGTGCCAGCAGCCCCCAGGGGAGCACTGAAGCTTTCTTT	CASSPQGSTEAFF
once	TRBV5-1	TRBJ2-1	TRBD2	TGCGCCAGCAGCAGGGCGGGAGGGCCGGGCAATGAGCAGTTCTTC	CASSRAGGPGNEQFF
NA	TRBV7-2	TRBJ2-7	NA	TGTGCCAGCAGCTCTAAACGGGGGTGGCCCTACGAGCAGTACTTC	CASSSKRGWPYEQYF
NA	TRBV7-2	TRBJ2-3	NA	TGTGCCAGCAGCTTAATCCCGTGGGGGCAGGGACACGTAGATACGCAGTATTTT	CASSLIPWGQGHVDTQYF
NA	TRBV5-1	TRBJ2-5	TRBD1	TGCGCCAGCAGCTTAACAGGGGGCCCCCAAGAGACCCAGTACTTC	CASSLTGGPQETQYF
NA	TRBV3-1/TRBV3-2	TRBJ2-2	NA	TGTGCCAGCAGCCAAGCATGGACAGCAAAAAGGAACACCGGGGAGCTGTTTTTT	CASSQAWTAKRNTGELFF
NA	TRBV6-5	TRBJ1-4	NA	TGTGCCAGCCGGAAGACTGCTAATGAAAAACTGTTTTTT	CASRKTANEKLFF
NA	TRBV28	TRBJ1-1	NA	TGTGCCAGCACTGTCAGATTGAACACTGAAGCTTTCTTT	CASTVRLNTEAFF
NA	TRBV28	TRBJ1-2	TRBD1	TGTGCCAGCAGTTTGGGGGGACAGGGGATTCAGGGAAACTATGGCTACACCTTC	CASSLGGQGIQGNYGYTF
NA	TRBV5-1	TRBJ2-7	NA	TGCGCCAGCAGCCCGGCGGCGGCGATGTACGAGCAGTACTTC	CASSPAAAMYEQYF
NA	TRBV5-5	TRBJ2-5	NA	TGTGCCAGCATGCCCCTCCCCCAAGGGGCCGCGGAGACCCAGTACTTC	CASMPLPQGAAETQYF
NA	TRBV7-3	TRBJ2-1	TRBD2	TGTGCCAGCTCTAGCGGGAGTAGGCCCAATGAGCAGTTCTTC	CASSSGSRPNEQFF
NA	TRBV5-5	TRBJ1-2	NA	TGTGCCAGCAGCTTAATCCCGGAGGGGAACTATGGCTACACCTTC	CASSLIPEGNYGYTF
NA	TRBV6-1	TRBJ1-5	NA	TGTGCCAGCAGTGAATTTCGTGTCGGTAGCAATCAGCCCCAGCATTTT	CASSEFRVGSNQPQHF
few	TRBV7-2	TRBJ2-1	NA	TGTGCCAGCAGCTTAGTGGAAGGGGACAAGCAGTTCTTC	CASSLVEGDKQFF
once	TRBV5-1	TRBJ2-7	TRBD2	TGCGCCAGCAGCTTGGGGACTAGCGGACACTCCTACGAGCAGTACTTC	CASSLGTSGHSYEQYF
once	TRBV16	TRBJ2-5	NA	TGTGCCAGCAGCCCTTTGTCGGGGAGTGGAGGAGAGACCCAGTACTTC	CASSPLSGSGGETQYF
NA	TRBV7-9	TRBJ1-2	NA	TGTGCCAGCAGCTTTCCGAGGTCGGGAGGCTACACCTTC	CASSFPRSGGYTF
NA	TRBV30	TRBJ1-4	TRBD1	TGTGCCTGGAGACACAGGGGTGTCGGTGAAAAACTGTTTTTT	CAWRHRGVGEKLFF
once	TRBV9	TRBJ2-5	TRBD2	TGTGCCAGCACCCATGGCGGGGGGAACCAAGAGACCCAGTACTTC	CASTHGGGNQETQYF
NA	TRBV7-9	TRBJ1-4	NA	TGTGCCAGCAGCCTATACGGGGGAAAGGAGGAAAAACTGTTTTTT	CASSLYGGKEEKLFF
NA	TRBV7-2	TRBJ2-5	NA	TGTGCCAGCAGCTTTCGTTTATCGGAGACCCAGTACTTC	CASSFRLSETQYF
NA	TRBV2	TRBJ1-1	NA	TGTGCCAGCAGGAGGGAGAACACTGAAGCTTTCTTT	CASRRENTEAFF
once	TRBV18	TRBJ2-5	NA	TGTGCCAGCTCTACGAACGAGGTTGAGACCCAGTACTTC	CASSTNEVETQYF
NA	TRBV28	TRBJ1-1	NA	TGTGCCAGCAGTTCAGCGGGCGGATACACTGAAGCTTTCTTT	CASSSAGGYTEAFF
NA	TRBV6-2/TRBV6-3	TRBJ2-5	TRBD2	TGTGCCAGCAGTTACTCCCAGCGGGGCCAACAAGAGACCCAGTACTTC	CASSYSQRGQQETQYF
NA	TRBV18	TRBJ1-6	TRBD1	TGTGCCAGCTCACCGAACAGGGGTTCTAATTCACCCCTCCACTTT	CASSPNRGSNSPLHF
NA	TRBV11-2	TRBJ2-1	TRBD2	TGTGCCAGCAGCTTACTTAGCGGGGGGGCCCAGTACAATGAGCAGTTCTTC	CASSLLSGGAQYNEQFF
NA	TRBV5-4	TRBJ2-3	NA	TGTGCCAGCAGCTTGCGGGGTACAGATACGCAGTATTTT	CASSLRGTDTQYF
NA	TRBV5-5	TRBJ2-3	NA	TGTGCCAGCAGCTTGTCTGAGGGTAGTCGCACAGATACGCAGTATTTT	CASSLSEGSRTDTQYF
NA	TRBV6-1	TRBJ1-6	NA	TGTGCCAGCAGTGAAGACCCCGGGTCACCCCTCCACTTT	CASSEDPGSPLHF
few	TRBV30	TRBJ2-1	NA	TGTGCCTGGACTAAGGGGGGGGCCCTCTCCAATGAGCAGTTCTTC	CAWTKGGALSNEQFF
NA	TRBV30	TRBJ2-7	TRBD1	TGTGCCTGGAGTGTACTGAGGGACAGGGTGTACGAGCAGTACTTC	CAWSVLRDRVYEQYF
NA	TRBV10-1	TRBJ1-1	TRBD1	TGCGCCAGCAGTGAAGGACAGGCTCAGAACACTGAAGCTTTCTTT	CASSEGQAQNTEAFF
NA	TRBV7-2	TRBJ1-6	TRBD1	TGTGCCAGCAGCTTAGTCTATCCGAGGACAGGCCAAATTTCACCCCTCCACTTT	CASSLVYPRTGQISPLHF
NA	TRBV19	TRBJ1-6	TRBD1	TGTGCCAGTAGAGAAACCGGGACAGGGAGGTCACCCCTCCACTTT	CASRETGTGRSPLHF
NA	TRBV6-5	TRBJ1-4	NA	TGTGCCAGCAGTTTGGGAGGGGTTGGGGAAAAACTGTTTTTT	CASSLGGVGEKLFF
NA	TRBV7-2	TRBJ2-7	NA	TGTGCCAGCAGCTTCAAGGGTGGCGGGGAAACGTACGAGCAGTACTTC	CASSFKGGGETYEQYF
NA	TRBV9	TRBJ2-3	TRBD1	TGTGCCAGCAGCGGACAGGGAGCGGATACGCAGTATTTT	CASSGQGADTQYF
few	TRBV3-1/TRBV3-2	TRBJ2-7	TRBD2	TGTGCCAGCAGCCAAGGTCCGACTAGCTCCGAGCAGTACTTC	CASSQGPTSSEQYF
NA	TRBV25-1	TRBJ1-1	TRBD1	TGTGCCAGCAGAGAAGCAGGGGGAGTTGACACTGAAGCTTTCTTT	CASREAGGVDTEAFF
NA	TRBV11-2	TRBJ2-5	NA	TGTGCCAGCAGCTTTAGTCGACTAGAAACGAGGGCCCAGTACTTC	CASSFSRLETRAQYF